This entry lists 7 T cell receptor beta chains sequenced from one sample in a study of cytomegalovirus exposure and HLA in healthy donors. In the PCR, 60 Vbeta and 13 Jbeta primers were used. This table comes from immunoSEQ multiplex PCR, and its TCRdb copy is limited to in-frame clones, with some not included. The repertoire table contains around 34,000 clones. Sequencing was performed on PBMCs. The receptors originated from a woman between 40 and 55 years old in good health and CMV-seropositive.

The chain is built from TRBV5-6 and TRBJ2-2; possible D gene TRBD2, 6 bases. This CDR3 has 15 amino acids. Trimming removed 4 bases from V and 0 bases from J, with 10 bases in between. Germline V gene lookup returns CDR1 SGHDT and CDR2 YYEEEE. CDR3 protein: CASSERGTNTGELFF. DNA of the CDR3: TGTGCCAGCAGCGAACGGGGGACGAACACCGGGGAGCTGTTTTTT.

The chain combines TRBV6-1 with TRBJ1-1; the match to TRBD1 covers 11 bases. The ends lost 2 bases at V and 1 base at J; junction bases unmatched: 12. The germline CDR1 and CDR2 sequences are MNHNS and SASEGT. The CDR3 has 19 amino acids. In DNA form, the CDR3 reads TGTGCCAGCAGTGAAATAGTATACGGGACAGGGGGAACGAACACTGAAGCTTTCTTT. It is translated as CASSEIVYGTGGTNTEAFF.

This chain joins TRBV10-3 and TRBJ2-5; D possibly corresponds to TRBD1 (5 bases). V was cut by 6 bases and J by 5 bases, with 7 bases left in between. The CDR3 contains 11 residues. Germline lookup yields CDR1 ENHRY and CDR2 SYGVKD. CDR3 bases: TGTGCCATCAGAGCAGGGGAGACCCAGTACTTC. This gives the protein CAIRAGETQYF.

The J gene is TRBJ2-1, the V gene TRBV19, with TRBD2 matching 8 bases. Germline V gene lookup returns CDR1 LNHDA and CDR2 SQIVND (reference sequence). V trimming: 3 bases; J trimming: 7 bases; junction bases outside the gene matches: 8. The CDR3 contains 15 residues. For the CDR3, the DNA is TGTGCCAGTAGTATGACGAGCGGGAGAGTAAATGAGCAGTTCTTC. The encoded protein is CASSMTSGRVNEQFF.

The chain has TRBV30 and TRBJ2-2; D is possibly TRBD2 (6 bases). Germline CDR1 GTSNPN, CDR2 SVGIG (reference sequence). V lost 3 bases and J lost 2, with 10 bases in between. The CDR3 sequence is 14 residues long. The CDR3 is CAWRRGVNTGELFF. CDR3 bases: TGTGCCTGGAGGCGGGGAGTTAACACCGGGGAGCTGTTTTTT. Together with reference TRBV30 and TRBJ2-2, the CDR3 gives the full variable domain: SQTIHQWPATLVQPVGSPLSLECTVEGTSNPNLYWYRQAAGRGLQLLFYSVGIGQISSEVPQNLSASRPQDRQFILSSKKLLLSDSGFYLCAWRRGVNTGELFFGEGSRLTVL.

Considering frequency, this clone is medium-sized (0.01 to 0.1%). The rearrangement uses TRBV14 and TRBJ2-7, with D possibly being TRBD2 (6 bases). The CDR3 is 14 residues long. Germline V gives CDR1 SGHDN, CDR2 FVKESK. The V and J ends lost 4 bases and 3 bases respectively, with 13 bases between them. The chain's CDR3 is CASSPAGGGYEQYF. The CDR3 nucleotides read TGTGCCAGCAGCCCCGCCGGGGGTGGCTACGAGCAGTACTTC. The whole variable domain, remainder taken from reference TRBV14 and TRBJ2-7, is EAGVTQFPSHSVIEKGQTVTLRCDPISGHDNLYWYRRVMGKEIKFLLHFVKESKQDESGMPNNRFLAERTGGTYSTLKVQPAELEDSGVYFCASSPAGGGYEQYFGPGTRLTVT.

The chain uses TRBV14 and TRBJ1-1, with D uncertain. CDR1 is SGHDN and CDR2 is FVKESK in the germline V gene. The CDR3 contains 14 residues. V dropped 0 bases and J dropped 3 bases, with 8 bases sitting between them. DNA for the CDR3: TGTGCCAGCAGCCAAGACTTCGGGGACACTGAAGCTTTCTTT. This translates into CASSQDFGDTEAFF.